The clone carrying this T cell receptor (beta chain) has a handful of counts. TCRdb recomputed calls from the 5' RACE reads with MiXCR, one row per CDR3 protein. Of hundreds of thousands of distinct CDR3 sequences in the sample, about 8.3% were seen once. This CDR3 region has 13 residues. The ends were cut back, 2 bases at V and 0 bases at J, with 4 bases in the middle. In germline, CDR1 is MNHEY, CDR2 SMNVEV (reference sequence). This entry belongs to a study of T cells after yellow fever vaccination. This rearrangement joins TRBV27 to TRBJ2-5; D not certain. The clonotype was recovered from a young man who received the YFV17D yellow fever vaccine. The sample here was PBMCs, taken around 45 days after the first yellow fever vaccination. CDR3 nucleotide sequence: TGTGCCAGCAGTTTACAGTACCAAGAGACCCAGTACTTC. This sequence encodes CASSLQYQETQYF.